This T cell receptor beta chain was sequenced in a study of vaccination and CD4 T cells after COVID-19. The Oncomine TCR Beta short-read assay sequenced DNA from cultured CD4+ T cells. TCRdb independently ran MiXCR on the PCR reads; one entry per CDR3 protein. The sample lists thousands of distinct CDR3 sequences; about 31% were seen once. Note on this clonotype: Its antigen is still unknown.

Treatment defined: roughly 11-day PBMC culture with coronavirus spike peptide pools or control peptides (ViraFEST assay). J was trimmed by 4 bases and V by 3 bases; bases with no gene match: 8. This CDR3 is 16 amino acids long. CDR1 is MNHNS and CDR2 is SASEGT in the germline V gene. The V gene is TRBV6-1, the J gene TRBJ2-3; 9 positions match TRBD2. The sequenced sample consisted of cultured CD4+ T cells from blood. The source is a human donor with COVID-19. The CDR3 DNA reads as TGTGCCAGCAGTGACCTAGCGGGGATCCGCGCAGATACGCAGTATTTT. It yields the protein CASSDLAGIRADTQYF.